This TCR beta chain was retrieved from a study of human T cells and chemical hapten exposure. In the study overall: It was small differences in pooled library volume that mainly caused per-sample TCR yields to vary.

TCRdb passed the 5' RACE reads through MiXCR, listing each CDR3 protein once. The sample comprises more than 60,000 distinct CDR3 sequences, approximately 16% of which are singletons, and about 6.8% rests with the top ten. This CDR3 is built from 14 residues. The germline V gene has CDR1 SQVTM and CDR2 ANQGSEA. V was trimmed by 3 bases and J by 4 bases, leaving 14 bases between them. Study-wide points: TCRs above 1 in 1000 frequency stayed constant with DPC sensitization.

Concerning this clonotype itself: Its antigen remains unknown.

Extraction yielded total RNA from whole blood (unfractionated). The clonotype comes from a female donor in good health. The V gene is TRBV29-1, the J gene TRBJ2-3, with D possibly matching TRBD2 (7 bases). The CDR3 coding sequence is TGCAGCGTTGAGAGGGGGAGGGGTGCAGATACGCAGTATTTT. It yields the protein CSVERGRGADTQYF.